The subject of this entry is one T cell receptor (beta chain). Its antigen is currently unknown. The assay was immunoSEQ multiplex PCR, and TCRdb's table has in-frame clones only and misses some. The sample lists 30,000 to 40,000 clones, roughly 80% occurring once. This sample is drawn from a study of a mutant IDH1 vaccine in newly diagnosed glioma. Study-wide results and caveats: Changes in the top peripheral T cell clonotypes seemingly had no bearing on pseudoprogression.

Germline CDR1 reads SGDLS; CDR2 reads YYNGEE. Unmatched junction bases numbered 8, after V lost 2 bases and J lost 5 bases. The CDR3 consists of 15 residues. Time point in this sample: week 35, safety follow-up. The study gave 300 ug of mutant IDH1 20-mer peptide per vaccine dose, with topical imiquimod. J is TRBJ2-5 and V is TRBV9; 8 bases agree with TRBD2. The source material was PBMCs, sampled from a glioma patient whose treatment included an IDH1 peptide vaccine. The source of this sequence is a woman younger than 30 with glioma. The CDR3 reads CASSVEAGVGETQYF. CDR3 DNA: TGTGCCAGCAGCGTTGAAGCGGGAGTGGGCGAGACCCAGTACTTC.